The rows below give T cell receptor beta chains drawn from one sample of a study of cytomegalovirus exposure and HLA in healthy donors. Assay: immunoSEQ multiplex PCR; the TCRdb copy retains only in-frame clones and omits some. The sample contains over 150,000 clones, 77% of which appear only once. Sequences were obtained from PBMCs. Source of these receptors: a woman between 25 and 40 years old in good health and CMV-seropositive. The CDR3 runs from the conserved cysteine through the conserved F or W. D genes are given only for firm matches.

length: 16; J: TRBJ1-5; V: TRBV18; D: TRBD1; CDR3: CASSPDGTVPGMPQHF
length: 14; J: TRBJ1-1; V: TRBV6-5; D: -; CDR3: CASWIGGVYTEAFF
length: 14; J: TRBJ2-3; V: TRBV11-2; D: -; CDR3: CASSLGVQTDTQYF
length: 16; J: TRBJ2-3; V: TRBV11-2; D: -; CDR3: CASSLRQQLSTDTQYF
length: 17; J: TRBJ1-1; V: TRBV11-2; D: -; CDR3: CASSLAQGVRMNTEAFF
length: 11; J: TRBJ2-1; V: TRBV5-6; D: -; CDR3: CASSLLGGQFF
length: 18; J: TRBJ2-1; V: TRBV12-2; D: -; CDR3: CASRLLSFREASYNEQFF
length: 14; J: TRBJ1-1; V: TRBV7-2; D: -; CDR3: CASSLALVNTEAFF
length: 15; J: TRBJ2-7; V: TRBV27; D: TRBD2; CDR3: CASSSWGTTSYEQYF
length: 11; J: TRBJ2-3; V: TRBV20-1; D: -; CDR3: CSAEARDTQYF
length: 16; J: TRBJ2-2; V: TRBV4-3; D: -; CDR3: CASSTWASVNTGELFF
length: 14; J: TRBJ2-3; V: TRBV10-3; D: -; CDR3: CAISDKRGSDTQYF
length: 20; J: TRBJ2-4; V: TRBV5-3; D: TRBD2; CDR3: CARSLFGTSGGVIAKNIQYF
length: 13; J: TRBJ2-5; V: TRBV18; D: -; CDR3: CASSPKREETQYF
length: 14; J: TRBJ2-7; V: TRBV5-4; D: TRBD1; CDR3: CASSSGQGAYEQYF
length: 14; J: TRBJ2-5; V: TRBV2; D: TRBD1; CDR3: CATTGGADRTTQYF
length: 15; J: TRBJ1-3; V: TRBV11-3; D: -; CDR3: CASSYLGQYPPRIYF
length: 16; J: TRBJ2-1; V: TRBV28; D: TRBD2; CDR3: CASSELAGGSYNEQFF
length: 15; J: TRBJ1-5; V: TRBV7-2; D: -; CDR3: CASSLAPPGNQPQHF
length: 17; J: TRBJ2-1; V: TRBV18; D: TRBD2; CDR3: CASSPLVLAGANNEQFF
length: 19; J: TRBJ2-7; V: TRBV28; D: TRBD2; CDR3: CASKVWSGREGPSSYEQYF
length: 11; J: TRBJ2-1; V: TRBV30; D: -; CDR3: CAWSGQLEQFF
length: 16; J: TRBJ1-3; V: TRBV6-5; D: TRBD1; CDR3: CASSWATGGSGNTIYF
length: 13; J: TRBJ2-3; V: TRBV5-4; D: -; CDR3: CASSLAGADTQYF
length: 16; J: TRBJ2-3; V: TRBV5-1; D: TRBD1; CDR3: CASSLPGQGASDTQYF
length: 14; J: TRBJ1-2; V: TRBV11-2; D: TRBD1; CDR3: CASSVGTGYGGYTF
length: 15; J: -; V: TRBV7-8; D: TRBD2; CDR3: CASSPGLAGHHEQYF
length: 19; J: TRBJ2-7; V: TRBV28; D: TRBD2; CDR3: CASRPTRTSGRPPLYEQYF
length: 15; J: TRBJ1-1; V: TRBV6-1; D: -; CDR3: CASSELSLGGTEAFF
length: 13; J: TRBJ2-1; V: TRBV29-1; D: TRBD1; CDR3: CSVEGTGYNEQFF
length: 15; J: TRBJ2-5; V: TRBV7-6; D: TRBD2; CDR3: CASSRSELAGETQYF
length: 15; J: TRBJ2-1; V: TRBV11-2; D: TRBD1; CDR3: CASSTSTGIRNEQFF
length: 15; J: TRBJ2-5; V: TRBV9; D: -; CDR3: CASSVGGMTQETQYF
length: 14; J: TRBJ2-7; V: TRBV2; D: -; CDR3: CASRSRDFYYEQYF
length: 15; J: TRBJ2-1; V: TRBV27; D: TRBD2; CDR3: CASSILAGFYNEQFF